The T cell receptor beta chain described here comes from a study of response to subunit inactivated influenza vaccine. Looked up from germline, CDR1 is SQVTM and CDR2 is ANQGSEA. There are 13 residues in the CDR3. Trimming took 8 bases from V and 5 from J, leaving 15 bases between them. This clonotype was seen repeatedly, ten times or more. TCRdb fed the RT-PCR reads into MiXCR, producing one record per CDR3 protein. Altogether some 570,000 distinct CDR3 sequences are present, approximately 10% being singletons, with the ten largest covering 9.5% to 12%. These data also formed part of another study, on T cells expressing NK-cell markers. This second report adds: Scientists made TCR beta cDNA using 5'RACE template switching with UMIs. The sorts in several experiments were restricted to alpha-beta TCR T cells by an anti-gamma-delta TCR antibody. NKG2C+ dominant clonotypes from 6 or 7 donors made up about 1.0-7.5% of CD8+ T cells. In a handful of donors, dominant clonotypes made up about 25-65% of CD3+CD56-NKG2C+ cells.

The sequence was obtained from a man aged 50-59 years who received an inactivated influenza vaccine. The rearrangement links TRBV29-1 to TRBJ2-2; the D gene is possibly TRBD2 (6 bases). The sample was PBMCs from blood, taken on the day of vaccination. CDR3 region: CSFARRETGELFF. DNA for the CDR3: TGCAGCTTTGCCAGGAGGGAAACCGGGGAGCTGTTTTTT.